This T cell receptor (beta chain) was identified in a study of cytomegalovirus exposure and HLA in healthy donors. For the study at large: Clustering assigned 81% of the approximately 400 genotyped donors to the Caucasian-associated ancestry cluster. Whole-study findings and limits: Some segments of the V type, notably TRBV6-2 and TRBV6-3, were excluded as indistinguishable.

Germline V gives CDR1 MNHNY, CDR2 SVGAGI (reference sequence). Deletions cut 0 bases from V and 4 bases from J, with 6 bases between. The CDR3 runs 13 residues. PCR used 60 Vbeta primers and 13 Jbeta primers. Assay used: immunoSEQ multiplex PCR; TCRdb lists only in-frame clones, some missing. Seen here are fewer than 200,000 clones, about 72% observed once, and the top ten hold about 1.3%. This clone was observed a handful of times. Its antigen is undetermined. The chain carries TRBV6-6 and TRBJ1-1; D is uncertain. Sequencing input: PBMCs. This receptor was taken from a man aged 55 to 70 in good health and CMV-seronegative. The CDR3 reads CASSYSSVTEAFF. CDR3 DNA: TGTGCCAGCAGTTACTCGAGTGTCACTGAAGCTTTCTTT.